These 30 T cell receptor beta chains share one sample of origin, sequenced in a study of T cells after yellow fever vaccination. TCRdb passed the 5' RACE reads through MiXCR, listing each CDR3 protein once. The sample carries a few hundred thousand distinct CDR3 sequences, roughly 4.3% recorded once. Here the sequenced sample was PBMCs, taken 5 days after the yellow fever booster vaccination. These receptors were taken from a man in his late teens or twenties who received the YFV17D yellow fever vaccine.

This clonotype was observed a few times. The rearrangement uses TRBV4-2 and TRBJ2-3; D possibly corresponds to TRBD2 (5 bases). Deletions cut 1 base from V and 6 bases from J, with 14 bases between. CDR1 is LGHNA and CDR2 is YNFKEQ in the germline V gene. The CDR3 has 15 amino acids. DNA for the CDR3: TGTGCCAGCAGCCAAGGGAGCGGTTTGTTCGATACGCAGTATTTT. Translation gives CASSQGSGLFDTQYF.

The V call is TRBV4-1, the J call TRBJ2-3, with TRBD2 identical over 9 bases. Germline CDR1 and CDR2: MGHRA and YSYEKL. V lost 0 bases, J lost 7 bases, and 11 bases stayed unmatched. The CDR3 runs to 17 residues. CDR3 amino acids: CASSQDLAGLLRHTQYF. The CDR3 DNA is TGCGCCAGCAGCCAAGATCTAGCGGGGTTGCTCAGGCATACGCAGTATTTT.

The chain uses TRBV6-5 and TRBJ2-7; 7 bases agree with TRBD2. The germline CDR1 and CDR2 sequences are MNHEY and SVGAGI. The V and J ends lost 6 bases and 0 bases, in that order; junction bases with no gene match: 8. CDR3 length: 15 amino acids. DNA for the CDR3: TGTGCCAGCAGCCCCGGACTAGTCAACTCCTACGAGCAGTACGTC. Translation gives CASSPGLVNSYEQYV.

With respect to this clonotype: One junction end does not reproduce the germline sequence, and a read error may be involved. This sequence joins TRBV4-3 and TRBJ2-1; tentative D call: TRBD2 (5 bases). The germline CDR1 and CDR2 sequences are LGHNA and YSLEER. The length of the CDR3 is 13 residues. The chain's CDR3 is CACSQEAYNEQFF. As DNA, the CDR3 is TGCGCCTGCAGCCAGGAGGCCTACAATGAGCAGTTCTTC.

The count of this clonotype is one. The chain employs TRBV4-1 and TRBJ2-5, with D possibly being TRBD2 (6 bases). Trimming took 1 base from V and 4 from J, leaving 13 bases between them. Germline V gives CDR1 MGHRA, CDR2 YSYEKL. CDR3 length: 15 residues. CDR3 region: CASSQVDGGRETQYF. DNA of the CDR3: TGCGCCAGCAGCCAAGTCGACGGGGGTCGAGAGACCCAGTACTTC.

This clonotype was found many times. This chain connects TRBV9 to TRBJ2-5; TRBD2 might be the D (6 bases). V was trimmed by 4 bases and J by 4 bases, leaving 14 bases between them. The CDR3 contains 14 residues. Germline loops: CDR1 SGDLS, CDR2 YYNGEE. CDR3 in DNA: TGTGCCAGCAGCCCCCGTGGGACTGGAGAGACCCAGTACTTC. This encodes CASSPRGTGETQYF.

The V and J genes are TRBV4-3 and TRBJ2-5; 12 bases are a match to TRBD2. The length of the CDR3 is 16 residues. Trimming took 2 bases from V and 5 from J; bases not matched to a gene: 6. Germline V gene data show CDR1 as LGHNA and CDR2 as YSLEER. CDR3 nucleotides: TGCGCCAGCAGCCAACTAGCGGGGGGGCCGGGGGAGACCCAGTACTTC. Translated: CASSQLAGGPGETQYF.

This clonotype was detected only a few times. This CDR3 is CASSPRTGGDEQYV. For the CDR3, the DNA is TGCGCCAGCAGCCCGAGGACAGGGGGCGACGAGCAGTACGTC. The V call is TRBV5-1, the J call TRBJ2-7; 11 nucleotides align to TRBD1. The CDR3 runs to 14 residues. The germline CDR1 and CDR2 sequences are SGHRS and YFSETQ. J was trimmed by 5 bases and V by 4 bases; bases with no gene match: 5.

This clonotype was picked up a small number of times. This rearrangement joins TRBV25-1 to TRBJ2-7, with D perhaps TRBD2 (5 bases). The CDR3 extends over 13 amino acids. The V gene's germline CDR1 is MGHDK and CDR2 SYGVNS. V was pared by 1 base and J by 3 bases, with 7 bases between. The CDR3 here is CASSEFGVYEQYF. The CDR3 DNA sequence: TGTGCCAGCAGTGAATTCGGGGTCTACGAGCAGTACTTC.

This clonotype was seen ten or more times. The V and J genes are TRBV7-6 and TRBJ1-4; D uncertain. Germline-derived CDR1 and CDR2 are SGHVS and FNYEAQ. This CDR3 is built from 15 residues. V dropped 3 bases and J dropped 5 bases, with 13 bases sitting between them. CDR3 protein: CASSLYNLRNEKLFF. CDR3 bases: TGTGCCAGCAGCTTGTACAATCTTCGGAATGAAAAACTGTTTTTT.

In this sample, this clonotype turned up many times. CDR3 region: CASGESGNTIYF. In nucleotides, the CDR3 is TGTGCCAGCGGGGAATCTGGAAACACCATATATTTT. This chain links TRBV7-6 with TRBJ1-3; D unresolved. This CDR3 is built from 12 residues. Germline V gene data show CDR1 as SGHVS and CDR2 as FNYEAQ. The ends were cut back, 8 bases at V and 1 base at J, with 6 bases in the middle.

CDR3 bases: TGCGCCAGCAGCCATAGGGACAGGGGCTTATTCTTT. It is translated as CASSHRDRGLFF. V and J are TRBV5-1 and TRBJ1-1; TRBD1 aligns across 10 bases. The CDR3 consists of 12 residues. V lost 4 bases to trimming and J lost 14 bases; unmatched junction nucleotides: 8. The V gene's germline CDR1 is SGHRS and CDR2 YFSETQ. Variable domain in full (rest from reference TRBV5-1 and TRBJ1-1): KAGVTQTPRYLIKTRGQQVTLSCSPISGHRSVSWYQQTPGQGLQFLFEYFSETQRNKGNFPGRFSGRQFSNSRSEMNVSTLELGDSALYLCASSHRDRGLFFGQGTRLTVV.

This chain connects TRBV10-3 to TRBJ2-7; D perhaps matches TRBD1 (6 bases). The V and J ends lost 6 bases and 2 bases respectively, with 17 bases between them. CDR1 and CDR2 from the germline V gene are ENHRY and SYGVKD. This CDR3 region has 15 residues. This CDR3 is CAISRRTASTYEQYF. Written as DNA, the CDR3 is TGTGCCATCAGCAGACGGACAGCCTCCACCTACGAGCAGTACTTC.

V and J are TRBV18 and TRBJ1-3; D not resolved. Trimming pared 0 bases from V and 5 bases from J, leaving 14 bases between. CDR1 is KGHSH, CDR2 LQKENI, per germline. The CDR3 extends over 16 amino acids. CDR3 amino acids: CASSPPSTGSRNTIYF. Here the CDR3 DNA reads TGTGCCAGCTCACCACCGTCGACGGGGAGCCGAAACACCATATATTTT.

This clonotype was seen more than once but under ten times. The chain has TRBV4-1 and TRBJ2-5; 11 bases match TRBD1. J was trimmed by 5 bases and V by 6 bases; bases with no gene match: 20. CDR1 is MGHRA and CDR2 is YSYEKL in the germline V gene. The CDR3 has 19 amino acids. The CDR3: CASRGRGQGELFDLETQYF. DNA for the CDR3: TGCGCCAGCAGGGGAAGGGGACAGGGGGAACTCTTCGATTTGGAGACCCAGTACTTC.

This clonotype was observed a handful of times. V and J are TRBV7-9 and TRBJ1-2; no clear D gene. The ends were cut back, 5 bases at V and 0 bases at J, with 19 bases in the middle. Per the germline V gene, CDR1 is SEHNR and CDR2 is FQNEAQ (reference sequence). This CDR3 contains 17 residues. The CDR3 bases are TGTGCCAGCAGCCCCCCCGGGTTAGCGGGAACTAACTATGGCTACACCTTC. This sequence encodes CASSPPGLAGTNYGYTF.

The J gene is TRBJ1-6, the V gene TRBV9, with D tentatively TRBD1 (5 bases). The CDR3 contains 15 residues. The V and J ends lost 2 bases and 7 bases respectively, with 13 bases between them. CDR1 and CDR2 (germline): SGDLS, YYNGEE. CDR3 sequence (DNA): TGTGCCAGCAGCGTTTCGGGGCCGAGGAATTCACCCCTCCACTTT. Its protein product is CASSVSGPRNSPLHF. Together with reference TRBV9 and TRBJ1-6, the CDR3 gives the full variable domain: DSGVTQTPKHLITATGQRVTLRCSPRSGDLSVYWYQQSLDQGLQFLIQYYNGEERAKGNILERFSAQQFPDLHSELNLSSLELGDSALYFCASSVSGPRNSPLHFGNGTRLTVT.

This clonotype was picked up a small number of times. This rearrangement joins TRBV7-9 to TRBJ2-7; D may be TRBD1 (5 bases). Germline-derived CDR1 and CDR2 are SEHNR and FQNEAQ (reference sequence). The CDR3 has 13 residues. V was trimmed by 0 bases and J by 5 bases, leaving 8 bases between them. The CDR3 region has the DNA TGTGCCAGCAGCTTAGCCACCAGGGACGAGCAGTACTTC. Protein: CASSLATRDEQYF.

V gene TRBV5-1 combines with J gene TRBJ2-3, with TRBD2 identical over 8 bases. The CDR3 has 15 residues. The ends lost 3 bases at V and 2 bases at J; junction bases unmatched: 5. From germline, CDR1 is SGHRS and CDR2 YFSETQ. CDR3 in DNA: TGCGCCAGCAGCTCCCAGACTAGCGACACAGATACGCAGTATTTT. Protein product: CASSSQTSDTDTQYF.

This clonotype has only a few counts. The chain links TRBV15 to TRBJ2-7; 10 bases agree with TRBD2. The CDR3 covers 15 residues. Trimming removed 5 bases from V and 5 bases from J; junction bases left unmatched: 9. Germline V gene sequence: CDR1 LNHNV, CDR2 YYDKDF (reference sequence). CDR3 DNA: TGTGCCACCAGCGGGGCAGCGGGGGGGGGGCACGAGCAGTACTTC. This gives the protein CATSGAAGGGHEQYF.

The chain carries TRBV12-3 or TRBV12-4 and TRBJ2-7, with D maybe TRBD1 (6 bases). The germline V and J ends were trimmed by 5 bases and 3 bases, with 23 bases remaining between them. The CDR3 consists of 17 residues. In DNA form, the CDR3 reads TGTGCCAGCAGTCCCTACGGACAGTCCACGTTTCGCTACGAGCAGTACTTC. Protein product: CASSPYGQSTFRYEQYF.

This rearrangement joins TRBV20-1 to TRBJ1-5; 7 positions match TRBD1. Germline assignment: CDR1 DFQATT and CDR2 SNEGSKA (reference sequence). V shed 6 bases, J shed 7 bases, and the junction held 9 bases outside the gene matches. The CDR3 contains 13 residues. CDR3 residues: CSAAGTAEQPQHF. As DNA, the CDR3 is TGCAGTGCAGCCGGGACAGCGGAGCAGCCCCAGCATTTT.

The J gene is TRBJ2-2, the V gene TRBV24-1; D gene uncertain. The V and J ends lost 5 bases and 2 bases respectively, with 2 bases between them. Germline CDR1 is KGHDR and CDR2 is SFDVKD. The CDR3 runs to 12 residues. CDR3 nucleotides: TGTGCCACCAGTGTAAACACCGGGGAGCTGTTTTTT. Amino acid sequence: CATSVNTGELFF.

This clonotype was detected only a few times. The chain's CDR3 is CASSSQGGASEKLFF. DNA for the CDR3: TGTGCCAGCAGCTCCCAGGGAGGGGCGAGTGAAAAACTGTTTTTT. This sequence joins TRBV5-4 and TRBJ1-4; D perhaps matches TRBD1 (5 bases). The germline CDR1 and CDR2 sequences are SGHNT and YYREEE (reference sequence). V lost 3 bases and J 7 bases, leaving 16 bases between the germline ends. This CDR3 has 15 amino acids.

This clonotype occurred many times. The chain has TRBV7-8 and TRBJ2-5; D ambiguous. Between the trimmed V and J ends, which lost 2 bases and 5 bases, there was a span of 18 bases. This CDR3 contains 16 residues. Germline V CDR1 and CDR2: SGHVS, FQNEAQ. CDR3 sequence reads: CASSLNVEDRWETQYF. The CDR3 nucleotides are TGTGCCAGCAGCTTAAACGTTGAAGATAGATGGGAGACCCAGTACTTC.

This chain uses TRBV5-4 with TRBJ1-1, with D unclear. The CDR3 is 16 amino acids. V shed 3 bases and J shed 0 bases, with 15 bases lying between them. From germline, CDR1 is SGHNT and CDR2 YYREEE (reference sequence). This CDR3 is CASSSLGGGMNTEAFF. For the CDR3, the DNA is TGTGCCAGCAGCTCCCTTGGTGGTGGGATGAACACTGAAGCTTTCTTT.

This sequence joins TRBV10-3 and TRBJ1-2, with a possible D match to TRBD1 (5 bases). The V and J ends lost 6 bases and 7 bases respectively, with 9 bases between them. The CDR3 is 11 amino acids. Germline CDR1 ENHRY, CDR2 SYGVKD. For the CDR3, the DNA is TGTGCCATCAGCCGAGACAGTGGCTACACCTTC. It codes for CAISRDSGYTF.

This clonotype turned up a few times. V and J are TRBV7-2 and TRBJ2-6, with no clear D. V lost 5 bases to trimming and J lost 4 bases, with 9 bases between them. This CDR3 is built from 14 residues. Germline V CDR1 and CDR2: SGHTA, FQGNSA. The CDR3 DNA follows: TGTGCCAGCAGCAACTCCCCCGGGGCCAACGTCCTGACTTTC. Residues: CASSNSPGANVLTF.

This clonotype was observed at least ten times. This chain uses TRBV11-2 with TRBJ2-5; D might be TRBD2 (6 bases). Germline CDR1 is SGHAT and CDR2 is FQNNGV. V was shortened by 5 bases and J by 5 bases, with 12 bases between the two germline ends. The CDR3 consists of 13 residues. The CDR3 is CASSPGGKETQYF. CDR3 coding DNA: TGTGCCAGCAGCCCCGGGGGTAAGGAGACCCAGTACTTC.

This clonotype was recorded many times. The V and J genes are TRBV12-3 or TRBV12-4 and TRBJ1-6; D possibly corresponds to TRBD1 (5 bases). V was shortened by 3 bases and J by 1 base, with 13 bases between the two germline ends. The CDR3 has 17 amino acids. The CDR3 DNA follows: TGTGCCAGCAGTTTGCGATTCGACAGATCCTATAATTCACCCCTCCACTTT. Residues: CASSLRFDRSYNSPLHF.